These 26 T cell receptor beta chains were sequenced from one sample in a study of pediatric ulcerative colitis. Using immunoSEQ multiplex PCR, the repertoire was profiled, and TCRdb retains in-frame clones only, with some absent. Counted here are about 14,000 clones, 90% occurring once; the ten biggest clones make up 0.98%. Material for sequencing was blood. All receptors come from a boy between 5 and 17 years old with moderate ulcerative colitis.

V is TRBV18 and J is TRBJ1-2; unclear D gene. The CDR3 is 18 residues long. Germline V CDR1 and CDR2: KGHSH, LQKENI. Trimming shortened V by 5 bases and J by 4 bases, and 26 bases separated the two germline ends. The CDR3 DNA follows: TGTGCCAGCTCATCTTATGGACTAGGCACTTCTTCCGCCTATGGCTACACCTTC. Translation: CASSSYGLGTSSAYGYTF.

The chain links TRBV15 to TRBJ2-7; D unresolved. The germline gives CDR1 LNHNV, CDR2 YYDKDF (reference sequence). CDR3 size: 14 residues. V gave up 5 bases and J gave up 0 bases, with 11 bases separating them. The CDR3 nucleotides are TGTGCCACCAGCGGCTACGGCAGCTCCTACGAGCAGTACTTC. Its protein is CATSGYGSSYEQYF.

The chain is built from TRBV5-8 and TRBJ2-7; 8 bases are shared with TRBD1. Germline V gene data show CDR1 as SGHTS and CDR2 as YDEGEE. The CDR3 spans 13 residues. Losses at the gene ends were 10 bases for V and 5 bases for J; bases not matched to a gene: 11. CDR3 bases: TGTGCCTCCTCAGACAGGGGTTGGGACGAGCAGTACTTC. Translated: CASSDRGWDEQYF.

The chain recombines TRBV2 with TRBJ1-1, with D maybe TRBD1 (6 bases). V shed 4 bases and J shed 6 bases, with 12 bases lying between them. The length of the CDR3 is 13 residues. The V gene's germline CDR1 is SNHLY and CDR2 FYNNEI. This chain's CDR3 is CASSGVDSPEAFF. CDR3 nucleotide sequence: TGTGCCAGCAGTGGGGTGGACAGTCCTGAAGCTTTCTTT.

J is TRBJ2-5 and V is TRBV5-1; TRBD2 agrees at 8 bases. In germline, CDR1 is SGHRS, CDR2 YFSETQ. This CDR3 spans 14 amino acids. The trim removed 5 bases at V and 5 bases at J, leaving 8 bases unmatched. The CDR3 protein is CASSVSGSEETQYF. The CDR3 nucleotides are TGCGCCAGCAGTGTAAGCGGGAGTGAGGAGACCCAGTACTTC. Full variable domain (outside the CDR3, taken from reference TRBV5-1 and TRBJ2-5): KAGVTQTPRYLIKTRGQQVTLSCSPISGHRSVSWYQQTPGQGLQFLFEYFSETQRNKGNFPGRFSGRQFSNSRSEMNVSTLELGDSALYLCASSVSGSEETQYFGPGTRLLVL.

The CDR3 DNA is TGTGCCATCAGTGAGTACGGGGGCCTCATGAACACTGAAGCTTTCTTT. Protein: CAISEYGGLMNTEAFF. The chain has TRBV10-3 and TRBJ1-1; a weak D match, TRBD1 (6 bases). The V end was cut by 1 base, the J end by 0 bases, with 12 bases between. The CDR3 is 16 residues long. Germline CDR1 ENHRY, CDR2 SYGVKD.

CDR3 residues: CASSLAGAVATNEKLFF. The CDR3 DNA is TGTGCCAGCAGCTTAGCGGGGGCAGTTGCAACTAATGAAAAACTGTTTTTT. V usage is TRBV7-9 and J usage is TRBJ1-4; maybe TRBD1 (6 bases). Trimming left V 0 bases short and J 0 bases short, with 11 bases between. This CDR3 spans 17 amino acids. Germline V CDR1 and CDR2: SEHNR, FQNEAQ (reference sequence).

The chain's CDR3 is CASSDSFQGRRSNEQFF. CDR3 in DNA: TGTGCCAGCAGTGACAGCTTTCAGGGGCGTCGGAGCAATGAGCAGTTCTTC. J is TRBJ2-1 and V is TRBV6-4; D is perhaps TRBD1 (6 bases). The V and J ends lost 2 bases and 6 bases respectively, with 20 bases between them. There are 17 residues in the CDR3. CDR1 MRHNA and CDR2 SNTAGT come from the germline V gene.

This clone appeared a few times. The rearrangement joins TRBV2 to TRBJ1-2; 7 bases match TRBD1. Germline trimming cut 4 bases from V and 4 bases from J; bases unmatched to any gene: 0. This CDR3 contains 12 residues. Germline V CDR1 and CDR2: SNHLY, FYNNEI. The CDR3 nucleotides are TGTGCCAGCAGTGCAGGGGGCTATGGCTACACCTTC. This sequence encodes CASSAGGYGYTF.

This chain joins TRBV10-3 and TRBJ2-7; TRBD1 matches at 9 bases. Looked up from germline, CDR1 is ENHRY and CDR2 is SYGVKD. The CDR3 contains 15 residues. Trimming took 6 bases from V and 5 from J; bases not matched to a gene: 11. CDR3 protein: CAIRETAGTGNEQYF. CDR3 DNA sequence: TGTGCCATCAGAGAAACGGCAGGGACAGGGAACGAGCAGTACTTC.

The V call is TRBV9, the J call TRBJ2-6; D is ambiguous. This CDR3 is built from 13 residues. In germline, CDR1 is SGDLS, CDR2 YYNGEE. V was clipped by 2 bases and J by 0 bases, with 0 bases between them. The CDR3, as DNA: TGTGCCAGCAGCGTCTCTGGGGCCAACGTCCTGACTTTC. Encoded protein: CASSVSGANVLTF. Drawing the rest from reference TRBV9 and TRBJ2-6, the complete variable domain is DSGVTQTPKHLITATGQRVTLRCSPRSGDLSVYWYQQSLDQGLQFLIQYYNGEERAKGNILERFSAQQFPDLHSELNLSSLELGDSALYFCASSVSGANVLTFGAGSRLTVL.

This rearrangement joins TRBV6-5 to TRBJ1-4; maybe TRBD1 (5 bases). This CDR3 has 14 amino acids. Trimming stripped 6 bases from V and 5 bases from J, with 13 bases between. Looked up from germline, CDR1 is MNHEY and CDR2 is SVGAGI. This chain's CDR3 is CASRDGGGNEKLFF. CDR3 bases: TGTGCCAGCAGGGACGGTGGGGGGAATGAAAAACTGTTTTTT.

The V call is TRBV4-3, the J call TRBJ2-7; TRBD1 agrees at 11 bases. Germline trimming cut 4 bases from V and 5 bases from J; bases unmatched to any gene: 10. The CDR3 totals 16 residues. Germline CDR1 is LGHNA and CDR2 is YSLEER. The CDR3 sequence: CASSPGGGQGDDEQYF. The CDR3 nucleotides read TGCGCCAGCAGCCCAGGCGGGGGACAGGGGGACGACGAGCAGTACTTC.

The J gene is TRBJ2-2, the V gene TRBV11-3; tentatively, D is TRBD2 (6 bases). This CDR3 is 15 amino acids long. Between the trimmed V and J ends, which lost 9 bases and 6 bases, there was a span of 20 bases. Germline loops: CDR1 SGHNT, CDR2 YENEEA. In DNA form, the CDR3 reads TGTGCCAGTACGGGACTCCCGGCGAAGGCCGGGGAGCTGTTTTTT. It codes for CASTGLPAKAGELFF.

The chain is built from TRBV4-1 and TRBJ2-3; 9 bases map to TRBD2. This CDR3 has 17 residues. In germline, CDR1 is MGHRA, CDR2 YSYEKL. The trim removed 1 base at V and 2 bases at J, leaving 7 bases unmatched. CDR3 loop: CASSQVGGGALTDTQYF. CDR3 nucleotides: TGCGCCAGCAGCCAAGTTGGCGGGGGGGCCCTCACAGATACGCAGTATTTT.

This clone was picked up one time. The chain joins TRBV7-9 to TRBJ2-7, with D uncertain. The germline CDR1 and CDR2 sequences are SEHNR and FQNEAQ (reference sequence). CDR3 length: 17 residues. The germline V and J ends were trimmed by 1 base and 9 bases, with 25 bases remaining between them. CDR3 sequence: CASSLVVDLARGRGQYF. CDR3 nucleotides: TGTGCCAGCAGCTTAGTTGTGGATCTGGCAAGAGGAAGAGGGCAGTACTTC.

J is TRBJ2-1 and V is TRBV21-1; TRBD2 is the table's D call and was not checked against the DNA. TRBV21-1 is noted as a pseudogene. The CDR3 is 15 residues long. CDR3 residues: CASDSGGYPYNEQFF. CDR3 nucleotide sequence: TGTGCCAGCGACTCAGGAGGGTACCCTTACAATGAGCAGTTCTTC.

V is TRBV4-1 and J is TRBJ1-5; 7 nucleotides match TRBD1. The ends lost 2 bases at V and 0 bases at J; junction bases unmatched: 7. The germline V gene encodes CDR1 MGHRA and CDR2 YSYEKL. The CDR3 consists of 17 residues. The DNA of the CDR3 is TGCGCCAGCAGCCAACCGAGACAGGGACCTAGCAATCAGCCCCAGCATTTT. Its translation is CASSQPRQGPSNQPQHF.

This clone was detected once. The chain is built from TRBV6-5 and TRBJ1-4; D unclear. The CDR3 is 14 amino acids. V was trimmed by 2 bases and J by 4 bases, leaving 8 bases between them. CDR1 and CDR2 (germline): MNHEY, SVGAGI. Written as DNA, the CDR3 is TGTGCCAGCAGTTACCTTTTGGATAATGAAAAACTGTTTTTT. Translated: CASSYLLDNEKLFF.

This chain connects TRBV7-2 to TRBJ2-1, with D possibly being TRBD1 (5 bases). The V end lost 5 bases, the J end lost 2 bases, and 13 bases lay between the germline ends. Germline V gives CDR1 SGHTA, CDR2 FQGNSA. The CDR3 spans 15 residues. The DNA for the CDR3 is TGTGCCAGCAGCCCGCAGGGTTTAACCTACAATGAGCAGTTCTTC. Encoded protein: CASSPQGLTYNEQFF.

This chain joins TRBV11-2 and TRBJ1-3, with D unclear. This CDR3 is 16 amino acids long. The germline V and J ends were trimmed by 5 bases and 0 bases, with 14 bases remaining between them. CDR1 and CDR2 (germline): SGHAT, FQNNGV. The CDR3 loop reads CASSLSGDFSGNTIYF. CDR3 nucleotides: TGTGCCAGCAGCCTCTCTGGGGATTTCTCTGGAAACACCATATATTTT.

The chain is built from TRBV11-3 and TRBJ1-1; D possibly corresponds to TRBD1 (5 bases). CDR3 length: 12 amino acids. Germline-derived CDR1 and CDR2 are SGHNT and YENEEA. Trimming left V 1 base short and J 10 bases short, with 10 bases between. CDR3 loop: CASSLVWDGAFF. The CDR3 nucleotides are TGTGCCAGCAGCTTAGTATGGGACGGAGCTTTCTTT.

This chain connects TRBV29-1 to TRBJ1-3, with D possibly TRBD1 on 6 matching bases. Germline lookup yields CDR1 SQVTM and CDR2 ANQGSEA. The CDR3 extends over 14 amino acids. V shed 6 bases and J shed 1 base, with 13 bases lying between them. CDR3 bases: TGCAGCGTGGTACAGGGTCCATCTGGAAACACCATATATTTT. The encoded protein is CSVVQGPSGNTIYF. The full variable domain, rest sourced from reference TRBV29-1 and TRBJ1-3, is SAVISQKPSRDICQRGTSLTIQCQVDSQVTMMFWYRQQPGQSLTLIATANQGSEATYESGFVIDKFPISRPNLTFSTLTVSNMSPEDSSIYLCSVVQGPSGNTIYFGEGSWLTVV.

The chain carries TRBV18 and TRBJ1-4; tentatively, D is TRBD1 (5 bases). Germline loops: CDR1 KGHSH, CDR2 LQKENI. V dropped 0 bases and J dropped 5 bases, with 13 bases sitting between them. The CDR3 runs 16 residues. The CDR3 reads CASSPPKGTGNEKLFF. CDR3 sequence (DNA): TGTGCCAGCTCACCACCGAAGGGGACGGGAAATGAAAAACTGTTTTTT.

This chain joins TRBV11-2 and TRBJ2-5; 11 bases map to TRBD2. Trimming at V came to 5 bases and at J to 2 bases, leaving 7 bases not matched to a gene. Germline loops: CDR1 SGHAT, CDR2 FQNNGV. The CDR3 covers 16 residues. The CDR3 DNA follows: TGTGCCAGCAGCCTCCGGGGACTAGCGGAACAAGAGACCCAGTACTTC. Protein product: CASSLRGLAEQETQYF. The full variable domain, in which reference TRBV11-2 and TRBJ2-5 provide the parts outside the CDR3, is EAGVAQSPRYKIIEKRQSVAFWCNPISGHATLYWYQQILGQGPKLLIQFQNNGVVDDSQLPKDRFSAERLKGVDSTLKIQPAKLEDSAVYLCASSLRGLAEQETQYFGPGTRLLVL.

The V gene is TRBV6-5, the J gene TRBJ1-5, with TRBD1 identical over 7 bases. This CDR3 spans 15 amino acids. Germline V gives CDR1 MNHEY, CDR2 SVGAGI. V lost 6 bases, J lost 3 bases, and 8 bases stayed unmatched. The CDR3 DNA reads as TGTGCCAGCAGAGCACCGGGACAGCACAATCAGCCCCAGCATTTT. Its translation: CASRAPGQHNQPQHF.